This is a list of T cell receptor beta chains from one sample in a study of blood T cell repertoires in COVID-19. Some clones are missing from TCRdb's copy, which holds only in-frame ones; the method was immunoSEQ multiplex PCR. The repertoire holds about 24,000 clones, with approximately 81% as singletons. Sequenced sample: peripheral blood. These receptor sequences come from a man in his 70s with acute or convalescent COVID-19. The CDR3 runs from the conserved cysteine through the conserved F or W.

CASSEARGLDTIYF,TRBV2,TRBJ1-3
CASSLGGQGNYGYTF,TRBV5-6,TRBJ1-2
CASNPSAGNEQFF,TRBV10-1,TRBJ2-1
CASSLMTGGRGSPLHF,TRBV11-2,TRBJ1-6
CASSMGRDRGSGDTQYF,TRBV27,TRBJ2-3
CASSSLQGADGELFF,TRBV23-1,TRBJ2-2
CASGTGDNYGYTF,TRBV6-5,TRBJ1-2
CASSARGGGGYGYTF,TRBV27,TRBJ1-2
CAWSVGRANLLDEQFF,TRBV30,TRBJ2-1
CASSPSGGQPQHF,TRBV6-2/TRBV6-3,TRBJ1-5
CASSLEGGTSYNEQFF,TRBV7-7,TRBJ2-1
CASSTEEQFYSNQPQHF,TRBV18,TRBJ1-5
CASSESGQGGTEAFF,TRBV10-1,TRBJ1-1
CASRKDWGAYNEQFF,TRBV5-1,TRBJ2-1
CASSLEGQARYTF,TRBV12-3/TRBV12-4,TRBJ1-2
CAWSDPGLGANTGELFF,TRBV30,TRBJ2-2
CASSYDPTGLYGYTF,TRBV7-2,TRBJ1-2
CASSPPGLGSVETQYF,TRBV9,TRBJ2-5
CAWLDRGRGGYTF,TRBV30,TRBJ1-2
CASSITHYEQYF,TRBV7-2,TRBJ2-7
CATDGGTGNYNEQFF,TRBV24-1,TRBJ2-1
CSVLTSGTDTQYF,TRBV29-1,TRBJ2-3
CASSLDRNPSYEQYF,TRBV11-1,TRBJ2-7
CAWSGGVGRGSTDTQYF,TRBV30,TRBJ2-3
CATSREGEGGEGGYTF,TRBV15,TRBJ1-2
CASTPDRGYGYTF,TRBV30,TRBJ1-2
CASSLTGSSYEQYF,TRBV4-1,TRBJ2-7
CASTPTVGYTF,TRBV2,TRBJ1-2
CATSVPGSNQPQHF,TRBV24-1,TRBJ1-5
CASSYETSGRYNEQFF,TRBV6-2/TRBV6-3,TRBJ2-1
CASSPLGRERYF,TRBV28,TRBJ2-3
CASSRDPPGQDSYEQYF,TRBV7-2,TRBJ2-7